These 5 T cell receptor beta chains share one sample of origin, sequenced in a study of blood T cell repertoires in COVID-19. Assay: immunoSEQ multiplex PCR; the TCRdb copy retains only in-frame clones and omits some. The sample holds some 59,000 clones, 89% seen once. The sequenced sample was peripheral blood. All receptors come from a man between 60 and 70 years old with acute or convalescent COVID-19.

The rearrangement links TRBV19 to TRBJ1-5, with TRBD1 identical over 7 bases. J lost 0 bases, V lost 5 bases, and 7 bases had no gene match. This CDR3 contains 16 residues. In germline, CDR1 is LNHDA, CDR2 SQIVND (reference sequence). The CDR3 sequence: CASSPGTVYSNQPQHF. The CDR3 DNA reads TGTGCCAGTAGTCCCGGGACAGTTTATAGCAATCAGCCCCAGCATTTT.

Concerning this clone itself: Sequence at one end of the junction differs from germline and may be a read error. V usage is TRBV7-3 and J usage is TRBJ2-4; 12 bases are a match to TRBD2. The CDR3 length is 13 residues. Germline values: CDR1 SGHTA, CDR2 FQGTGA. The CDR3, as DNA: TGTGCCAGCAGCCCTGGACTAGCGGGGCCGCAGGACTTC. Residues: CASSPGLAGPQDF.

The table lists this clone with a count of one. CDR3 DNA: TGCGCCACCCGGACAGACCATAATTCACCCCTCCACTTT. It is translated as CATRTDHNSPLHF. This chain links TRBV10-2 with TRBJ1-6, with D perhaps TRBD1 (6 bases). V shed 10 bases and J shed 5 bases, with 12 bases lying between them. Germline V gives CDR1 WSHSY, CDR2 SAAADI. The CDR3 loop spans 13 amino acids.

The CDR3 loop is CAWKPGQLNSPLHF. The CDR3 bases are TGTGCCTGGAAGCCGGGACAGCTTAATTCACCCCTCCACTTT. The chain carries TRBV30 and TRBJ1-6; 7 bases line up with TRBD1. This CDR3 is built from 14 residues. Germline V lookup: CDR1 GTSNPN, CDR2 SVGIG (reference sequence). Trimming cost V 4 bases and J 6 bases; bases outside gene matches: 6.

This CDR3 reads CASSLEGISGNTIYF. DNA for the CDR3: TGTGCCAGCAGCTTAGAGGGGATCTCTGGAAACACCATATATTTT. The chain is built from TRBV7-9 and TRBJ1-3, with D tentatively TRBD1 (5 bases). The length of the CDR3 is 15 residues. CDR1 and CDR2 (germline): SEHNR, FQNEAQ (reference sequence). Trimming took off 1 base at V and 0 bases at J, with 7 bases between the two ends.